This TCR beta chain derives from a study of T-cell reconstitution after alpha-beta-depleted transplantation in children. Overall study findings and caveats: After transplant, at about two months, alpha-beta T cells were reportedly derived from several hundred expanded graft clones. One year after transplant, T-cell counts and diversity came mostly from newly produced T cells.

On this clonotype itself: Its antigen remains unidentified.

CDR3 size: 17 residues. J was trimmed by 5 bases and V by 4 bases; bases with no gene match: 9. Germline V gene data show CDR1 as SGHRS and CDR2 as YFSETQ. Unique molecular identifiers tagged the TCRbeta library. TCRdb redid the calling of the PCR reads with MiXCR, one entry per CDR3 protein. The sample has 450,000 to 700,000 distinct CDR3 sequences; 20% to 30% are singletons. Here the sequenced sample was PBMCs, taken before TCRalphabeta/CD19-depleted stem cell transplant. This sequence joins TRBV5-1 and TRBJ2-1; 13 bases match TRBD2. The receptor comes from a boy under two years old with Wiskott-Aldrich syndrome, due to receive a stem cell transplant. CDR3 sequence reads: CASSLDLLAGGDNEQFF. The CDR3 nucleotides are TGCGCCAGCAGCCTGGATTTACTAGCGGGAGGGGACAATGAGCAGTTCTTC. The whole variable domain, filled in from reference TRBV5-1 and TRBJ2-1, reads KAGVTQTPRYLIKTRGQQVTLSCSPISGHRSVSWYQQTPGQGLQFLFEYFSETQRNKGNFPGRFSGRQFSNSRSEMNVSTLELGDSALYLCASSLDLLAGGDNEQFFGPGTRLTVL.